This entry is about one T cell receptor beta chain. This CDR3 is built from 17 residues. Germline loops: CDR1 MNHNY, CDR2 SVGAGI (reference sequence). V shed 2 bases and J shed 0 bases, with 16 bases lying between them. The data were taken from a study of blood T cells in healthy people across ages. Using a J-beta primer mix together with a sample-barcoded 5' primer, a second PCR was run for about 6 to 12 cycles. TCRdb recomputed calls from the 5' RACE reads with MiXCR, one row per CDR3 protein. Of fewer than 1 million distinct CDR3 sequences listed, around 43% are singletons. The V call is TRBV6-6, the J call TRBJ1-1; tentatively, D is TRBD1 (6 bases). Sequencing used blood. This TCR was recovered from a man between 60 and 70 years old in good health. The CDR3 sequence is CASSYPKGGHLNTEAFF. The CDR3 nucleotides are TGTGCCAGCAGTTACCCTAAAGGGGGACATTTGAACACTGAAGCTTTCTTT.